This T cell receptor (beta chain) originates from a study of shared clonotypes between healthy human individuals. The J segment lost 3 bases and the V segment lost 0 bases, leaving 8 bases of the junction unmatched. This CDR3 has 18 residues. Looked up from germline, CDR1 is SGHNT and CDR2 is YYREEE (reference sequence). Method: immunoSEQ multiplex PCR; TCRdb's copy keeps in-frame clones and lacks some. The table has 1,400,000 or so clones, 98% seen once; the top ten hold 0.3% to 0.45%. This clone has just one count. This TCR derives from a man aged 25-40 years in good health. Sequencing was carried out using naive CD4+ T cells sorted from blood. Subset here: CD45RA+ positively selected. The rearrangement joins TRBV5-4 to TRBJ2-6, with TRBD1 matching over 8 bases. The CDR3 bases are TGTGCCAGCAGCTTGGGACAGGGGAGAAACCTTGGGGCCAACGTCCTGACTTTC. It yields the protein CASSLGQGRNLGANVLTF.